This T cell receptor beta chain was recovered during a study of control samples from healthy donors and cancer patients. Trimming took 3 bases from V and 5 from J, leaving 10 bases between them. The CDR3 length is 13 residues. CDR1 and CDR2 from the germline V gene are LNHDA and SQIVND (reference sequence). Sequencing used immunoSEQ multiplex PCR; TCRdb keeps in-frame clones, though not all of them. The sample shows some 100,000 clones, roughly 90% of them seen only once. The TCR originated in a woman aged 50 to 65 in good health. Sequencing was performed on blood. The chain is built from TRBV19 and TRBJ1-2, with D unclear. The CDR3 sequence is CASSMGRYYGYTF. As DNA, the CDR3 is TGTGCCAGTAGTATGGGCCGGTATTATGGCTACACCTTC.